A selection of T cell receptor beta chains follows, all from one sample in a study of blood T cell repertoires in COVID-19. TCRdb's copy holds only in-frame clones and misses some; the assay was immunoSEQ multiplex PCR. The sample yields more than 35,000 clones, 88% seen once. Material: peripheral blood. The origin of the receptors is a man aged 70 or older with acute or convalescent COVID-19. The CDR3 runs from the conserved cysteine through the conserved F or W. A D gene is named only where the DNA matches it firmly. Part of the rows lack a size; the others show once, few, many or a class for expanded clones.

size | D | J | V | CDR3 | DNA
- | - | TRBJ2-7 | TRBV28 | CASSGTAYEQYF | TGTGCCAGCAGTGGAACAGCCTACGAGCAGTACTTC
- | - | TRBJ2-5 | TRBV19 | CASSRLLQETQYF | TGTGCCAGTAGCCGACTTCTCCAAGAGACCCAGTACTTC
- | - | TRBJ2-7 | TRBV29-1 | CSVEERATYEQYF | TGCAGCGTTGAAGAGAGGGCTACCTACGAGCAGTACTTC
- | TRBD2 | TRBJ2-1 | TRBV6-4 | CASSVSGMSYNEQFF | TGTGCCAGCAGTGTTAGCGGGATGTCCTACAATGAGCAGTTCTTC
- | - | TRBJ2-1 | TRBV27 | CASNPVSSLSYNEQFF | TGTGCCAGCAATCCGGTCTCGAGTCTATCCTACAATGAGCAGTTCTTC
- | - | TRBJ1-1 | TRBV11-2 | CASSLGSRLNTEAFF | TGTGCCAGCAGCTTAGGCTCCAGGCTGAACACTGAAGCTTTCTTT
- | - | TRBJ1-2 | TRBV18 | CASSRADSSYGYTF | TGTGCCAGCTCACGGGCGGACAGCTCTTATGGCTACACCTTC
- | TRBD2 | TRBJ2-3 | TRBV19 | CASSVAGSTDTQYF | TGTGCCAGTAGTGTAGCGGGAAGCACAGATACGCAGTATTTT
- | TRBD2 | TRBJ2-4 | TRBV7-2 | CASSLTVGAGVNIQYF | TGTGCCAGCAGCTTAACGGTGGGAGCGGGAGTTAACATTCAGTACTTC
- | TRBD1 | TRBJ1-2 | TRBV28 | CASSQNRYDRGYGYTF | TGTGCCAGCAGTCAGAATCGATACGACAGGGGCTATGGCTACACCTTC
- | TRBD1 | TRBJ1-6 | TRBV6-2/TRBV6-3 | CASSYRRDRGLSNSPLHF | TGTGCCAGCAGTTACAGGAGGGACAGGGGGCTCTCTAATTCACCCCTCCACTTT
- | TRBD1 | TRBJ2-1 | TRBV18 | CASPDRDSNEQFF | TGTGCCAGCCCCGACCGGGACAGCAATGAGCAGTTCTTC
- | - | TRBJ2-5 | TRBV24-1 | CATSAIADLQETQYF | TGTGCCACCAGTGCCATAGCGGACCTCCAAGAGACCCAGTACTTC
few | - | TRBJ2-2 | TRBV7-3 | CASSPLIAQNTGELFF | TGTGCCAGCAGCCCCTTGATAGCGCAGAACACCGGGGAGCTGTTTTTT
- | TRBD1 | TRBJ2-2 | TRBV27 | CASSPGTGAPGELFF | TGTGCCAGCAGTCCCGGGACAGGGGCCCCCGGGGAGCTGTTTTTT
- | TRBD1 | TRBJ1-2 | TRBV6-5 | CASRRTRDRERYTF | TGTGCCAGCAGACGCACCCGGGACAGAGAGAGGTACACCTTC
- | - | TRBJ2-5 | TRBV2 | CASSDSGETQYF | TGTGCCAGCAGCGACAGTGGCGAGACCCAGTACTTC
- | - | TRBJ2-7 | TRBV20-1 | CSASSPRLDYEQYF | TGCAGTGCTAGTAGTCCCAGACTAGACTACGAGCAGTACTTC
- | TRBD1 | TRBJ2-2 | TRBV4-3 | CASSQGDRDTGELFF | TGCGCCAGCAGCCAAGGGGACAGGGACACCGGGGAGCTGTTTTTT
- | - | TRBJ1-3 | TRBV2 | CASSEFSRGGNTIYF | TGTGCCAGCAGTGAATTTTCTAGGGGAGGAAACACCATATATTTT
- | TRBD1 | TRBJ2-5 | TRBV28 | CASRLTGKETQYF | TGTGCCAGCAGGTTGACAGGGAAAGAGACCCAGTACTTC
- | TRBD1 | TRBJ2-2 | TRBV19 | CASSIAVGQKNTGELFF | TGTGCCAGTAGTATAGCCGTGGGACAGAAGAACACCGGGGAGCTGTTTTTT
- | TRBD1 | TRBJ1-6 | TRBV10-3 | CAIREAGQGASPLHF | TGTGCCATCAGGGAGGCGGGACAGGGAGCTTCACCCCTCCACTTT
- | TRBD2 | TRBJ2-3 | TRBV5-1 | CASSSGLAVLRGADTQYF | TGCGCCAGCAGCTCCGGACTAGCGGTCCTTCGTGGGGCAGATACGCAGTATTTT
- | - | TRBJ2-1 | TRBV5-1 | CASLKGDGADEQFF | TGCGCCAGCTTGAAGGGGGATGGGGCCGATGAGCAGTTCTTC
few | TRBD2 | TRBJ2-3 | TRBV27 | CASSFYQRERSDTQYF | TGTGCCAGCAGTTTTTATCAGCGGGAGAGGTCAGATACGCAGTATTTT
- | - | TRBJ2-3 | TRBV5-1 | CASSLEGAAGRGTDTQYF | TGCGCCAGCAGCTTGGAAGGGGCGGCGGGAAGGGGCACAGATACGCAGTATTTT
- | TRBD1 | TRBJ2-7 | TRBV27 | CASSSWDRVYEQYF | TGTGCCAGCAGTTCATGGGACAGGGTCTACGAGCAGTACTTC
- | TRBD1 | TRBJ1-2 | TRBV15 | CATSRGGTGKENYGYTF | TGTGCCACCAGCAGGGGAGGGACAGGGAAGGAGAACTATGGCTACACCTTC
- | - | TRBJ2-1 | TRBV19 | CASSIEWERALYNEQFF | TGTGCCAGTAGTATAGAGTGGGAGAGAGCCCTCTACAATGAGCAGTTCTTC
- | TRBD1 | TRBJ2-7 | TRBV19 | CASSFPGTGAYEQYF | TGTGCCAGTAGTTTTCCCGGGACAGGGGCGTACGAGCAGTACTTC
- | - | TRBJ1-4 | TRBV21-1 | CASSKVRDRHAATNEKLFF | TGTGCCAGCAGCAAAGTCCGAGACAGACATGCTGCAACTAATGAAAAACTGTTTTTT
- | - | TRBJ2-5 | TRBV6-1 | CASSEASVTQETQYF | TGTGCCAGCAGTGAAGCCAGCGTGACGCAAGAGACCCAGTACTTC
- | TRBD1 | TRBJ1-1 | TRBV2 | CASRATGGYTEAFF | TGTGCCAGCAGGGCGACAGGGGGCTACACTGAAGCTTTCTTT
once | TRBD1 | TRBJ2-1 | TRBV7-9 | CASSRGTGAYNEQFF | TGTGCCAGCAGCCGCGGCACAGGGGCCTACAATGAGCAGTTCTTC
- | - | TRBJ2-7 | TRBV6-6 | CASSSGQYEQYF | TGTGCCAGCAGCAGCGGACAGTACGAGCAGTACTTC
- | TRBD2 | TRBJ2-7 | TRBV3-1/TRBV3-2 | CASSQGGTSGDEQYF | TGTGCCAGCAGCCAAGGAGGGACTAGCGGGGACGAGCAGTACTTC